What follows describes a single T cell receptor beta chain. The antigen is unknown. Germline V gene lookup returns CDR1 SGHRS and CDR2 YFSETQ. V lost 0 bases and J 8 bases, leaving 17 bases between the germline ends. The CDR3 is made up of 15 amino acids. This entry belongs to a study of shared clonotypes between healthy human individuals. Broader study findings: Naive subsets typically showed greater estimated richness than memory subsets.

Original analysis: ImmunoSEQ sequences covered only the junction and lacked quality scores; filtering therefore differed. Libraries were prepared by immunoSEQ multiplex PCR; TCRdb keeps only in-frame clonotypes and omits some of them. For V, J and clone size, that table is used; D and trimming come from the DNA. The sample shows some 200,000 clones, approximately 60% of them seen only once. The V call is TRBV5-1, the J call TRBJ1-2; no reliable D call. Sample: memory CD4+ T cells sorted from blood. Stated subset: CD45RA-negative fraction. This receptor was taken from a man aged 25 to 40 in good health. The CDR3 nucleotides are TGCGCCAGCAGCTTGGCCCCGGCGGGGTGGAACGGCTACACCTTC. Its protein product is CASSLAPAGWNGYTF. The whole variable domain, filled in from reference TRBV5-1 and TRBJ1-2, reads KAGVTQTPRYLIKTRGQQVTLSCSPISGHRSVSWYQQTPGQGLQFLFEYFSETQRNKGNFPGRFSGRQFSNSRSEMNVSTLELGDSALYLCASSLAPAGWNGYTFGSGTRLTVV.